Following are 17 T cell receptor beta chains from one sample sequenced in a study of regulatory T cells in long-lasting Graves disease. Construction of TCR beta libraries relied on iRepertoire HTBI primers and on Arm-PCR targeting CDR3 regions. A single record per CDR3 protein comes from TCRdb applying MiXCR to the multiplex PCR reads. In the table there are some 340,000 distinct CDR3 sequences, around 11% of which are singletons. Time point of the sample: newly diagnosed GD, antithyroid drugs for less than 3 months. From RNA extracted from PBMCs, the TCR library was made. The same specimen was also included in a second study, on T cells in Graves' hyperthyroidism and ophthalmopathy.

This specimen was peripheral blood mononuclear cells (PBMCs), taken at new diagnosis, from a patient treated with antithyroid drugs. The receptors originated from a woman aged 18 to 35 with Graves disease.

The sample holds many counts of this clonotype. J is TRBJ2-3 and V is TRBV5-4, with TRBD2 matching over 15 bases. Germline CDR1 SGHNT, CDR2 YYREEE (reference sequence). V lost 4 bases to trimming and J lost 5 bases; unmatched junction nucleotides: 5. The CDR3 totals 16 residues. The CDR3 protein is CASSHGLAGGLDTQYF. The CDR3 nucleotides read TGTGCCAGCAGCCACGGACTAGCGGGGGGGCTAGATACGCAGTATTTT.

This clonotype was counted at least ten times. The chain couples TRBV11-2 to TRBJ1-4; the match to TRBD1 covers 9 bases. Germline V gene lookup returns CDR1 SGHAT and CDR2 FQNNGV. The CDR3 extends over 15 amino acids. The V and J ends lost 3 bases and 6 bases, in that order; junction bases with no gene match: 5. The CDR3, as DNA: TGTGCCAGCAGCTTTGGGACAGGGATGGATGAAAAACTGTTTTTT. Translated: CASSFGTGMDEKLFF.

The table lists this clonotype with many counts. One end of the junction varies from germline; a read error may be responsible. V is TRBV7-8 and J is TRBJ2-1; 11 bases match TRBD1. This CDR3 has 16 amino acids. The V gene's germline CDR1 is SGHVS and CDR2 FQNEAQ. The CDR3 reads CASRLDGQGAINEQFF. As DNA, the CDR3 is TGTGCCAGCAGGTTAGACGGACAGGGGGCTATAAATGAGCAGTTCTTC.

This clonotype was found once. Possible read error: a much larger clone is one base away. The rearrangement links TRBV6-2 or TRBV6-3 to TRBJ2-7; tentative D call: TRBD2 (6 bases). The CDR3 length is 16 residues. Looked up from germline, CDR1 is MNHEY and CDR2 is SVGEGT. CDR3 sequence: CARSLPTAGSSYEQYF. Here the CDR3 DNA reads TGTGCCCGCAGCCTCCCGACGGCGGGATCCTCCTACGAGCAGTACTTC.

This clonotype has a count of ten or more. V gene TRBV7-2 combines with J gene TRBJ2-5, with 11 nucleotides matching TRBD1. The germline CDR1 and CDR2 sequences are SGHTA and FQGNSA. The CDR3 loop spans 18 amino acids. V lost 1 base to trimming and J lost 1 base; unmatched junction nucleotides: 8. The CDR3 DNA sequence: TGTGCCAGCAGCTTAGTTGGGGACAGGGGGTTTTTCCAAGAGACCCAGTACTTC. It specifies CASSLVGDRGFFQETQYF.

On this clonotype itself: One base away lies a much larger clone, so this may be a sequencing read error. The chain employs TRBV7-2 and TRBJ2-1; 8 nucleotides agree with TRBD1. Germline CDR1 and CDR2: SGHTA and FQGNSA. The CDR3 is 14 residues long. The CDR3 nucleotides read TGTGCCGGCAGCTTGGGAGGACAGGGCAATGAGCAGTTCTTC. It encodes CAGSLGGQGNEQFF.

This clonotype was seen at least ten times. This chain uses TRBV6-1 with TRBJ2-7; TRBD1 agrees at 8 bases. The germline gives CDR1 MNHNS, CDR2 SASEGT. V was pared by 4 bases and J by 1 base, with 6 bases of the junction left unmatched. This CDR3 has 15 residues. CDR3 region: CASSVGTGGSYEQYV. The CDR3 DNA reads as TGTGCCAGCAGTGTTGGGACAGGCGGATCCTACGAGCAGTACGTC.

This chain joins TRBV11-2 and TRBJ2-3, with 12 bases that match TRBD2. The CDR3 has 15 amino acids. Trimming took 6 bases from V and 1 from J; bases not matched to a gene: 2. CDR1 is SGHAT and CDR2 is FQNNGV in the germline V gene. CDR3 protein: CASRRLAGGTDTQYF. The CDR3 coding sequence is TGTGCCAGCAGGAGACTAGCGGGGGGCACAGATACGCAGTATTTT.

At least ten counts were recorded for this clonotype. The rearrangement links TRBV27 to TRBJ2-1, with a weak D call TRBD1 (5 bases). CDR1 MNHEY and CDR2 SMNVEV come from the germline V gene (reference sequence). CDR3 length: 15 amino acids. Trimming pared 2 bases from V and 5 bases from J, leaving 13 bases between. Written as DNA, the CDR3 is TGTGCCAGCAGTTTAGGGCAGGGTAGGGACAATGAGCAGTTCTTC. This gives the protein CASSLGQGRDNEQFF.

This clonotype was observed many times. V is TRBV11-2 and J is TRBJ2-3; 7 nucleotides line up with TRBD2. Germline V CDR1 and CDR2: SGHAT, FQNNGV. The CDR3 is 15 residues long. The ends lost 1 base at V and 5 bases at J; junction bases unmatched: 6. CDR3: CASSLVGLAVDTQYF. The CDR3 nucleotides read TGTGCCAGCAGCTTAGTCGGGCTAGCGGTAGATACGCAGTATTTT.

This clonotype appeared a few times. The chain uses TRBV12-3 or TRBV12-4 and TRBJ2-5, with D perhaps matching TRBD2 (5 bases). Between the trimmed V and J ends, which lost 6 bases and 5 bases, there was a span of 19 bases. The CDR3 has 15 residues. In nucleotides, the CDR3 is TGTGCCAGCAGCCCCCCGGACTGGGAAAGGGAGACCCAGTACTTC. Translating gives CASSPPDWERETQYF.

This chain uses TRBV6-2 or TRBV6-3 with TRBJ2-4; 8 positions agree with TRBD2. The CDR3 is 15 amino acids. With 2 bases clipped from V and 5 bases from J, the junction kept 5 bases outside the gene matches. The germline CDR1 and CDR2 sequences are MNHEY and SVGEGT. The CDR3 reads CASSYAGGGQNIQYF. CDR3 coding DNA: TGTGCCAGCAGTTACGCCGGGGGGGGACAAAACATTCAGTACTTC.

J is TRBJ2-5 and V is TRBV20-1; 7 bases agree with TRBD2. Per germline, CDR1 DFQATT and CDR2 SNEGSKA (reference sequence). The CDR3 is 18 residues long. V lost 3 bases, J lost 1 base, and 17 bases stayed unmatched. The CDR3 protein is CSASSAGETLVFQETQYF. In nucleotides, the CDR3 is TGCAGTGCTAGCTCGGCGGGGGAGACATTAGTTTTCCAAGAGACCCAGTACTTC.

This clonotype was seen only a few times. The V call is TRBV6-2 or TRBV6-3, the J call TRBJ1-2, with TRBD1 identical over 9 bases. Germline-derived CDR1 and CDR2 are MNHEY and SVGEGT. J lost 4 bases, V lost 5 bases, and 5 bases had no gene match. The CDR3 covers 14 residues. The CDR3 DNA sequence: TGTGCCAGCAGTCCGGACAGGGGAGCCTATGGCTACACCTTC. This gives the protein CASSPDRGAYGYTF.

This clonotype was detected a few times. This chain joins TRBV6-5 and TRBJ1-2; D gene unclear. The germline gives CDR1 MNHEY, CDR2 SVGAGI. CDR3 length: 12 residues. Trimming took 2 bases from V and 8 from J, leaving 9 bases between them. CDR3 region: CASSYGRRGYTF. As DNA, the CDR3 is TGTGCCAGCAGTTACGGGAGACGGGGCTACACCTTC.

This clonotype has a count of ten or more. The rearrangement joins TRBV6-1 to TRBJ2-5, with D possibly TRBD1 on 6 matching bases. Between the trimmed V and J ends, which lost 5 bases and 7 bases, there was a span of 20 bases. The CDR3 covers 15 residues. The germline V gene encodes CDR1 MNHNS and CDR2 SASEGT. The CDR3 sequence: CASSPRQGQKGTQYF. Here the CDR3 DNA reads TGTGCCAGCAGTCCACGCCAGGGGCAGAAAGGGACCCAGTACTTC.

This clonotype has at least ten counts. This chain uses TRBV7-9 with TRBJ1-2; tentative D call: TRBD1 (5 bases). V gave up 2 bases and J gave up 0 bases, with 10 bases separating them. The CDR3 contains 15 residues. Germline CDR1 SEHNR, CDR2 FQNEAQ (reference sequence). The CDR3 reads CASSLRQPTNYGYTF. The DNA for the CDR3 is TGTGCCAGCAGCTTACGACAGCCCACTAACTATGGCTACACCTTC.